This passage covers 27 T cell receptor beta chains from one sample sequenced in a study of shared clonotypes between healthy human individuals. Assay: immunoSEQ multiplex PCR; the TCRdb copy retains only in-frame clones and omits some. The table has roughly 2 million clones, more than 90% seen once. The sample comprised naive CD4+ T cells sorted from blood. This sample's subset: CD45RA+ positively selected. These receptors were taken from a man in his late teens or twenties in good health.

The CDR3 region is CASSATAYGYTF. For the CDR3, the DNA is TGTGCCAGCAGTGCGACTGCCTATGGCTACACCTTC. This chain joins TRBV2 and TRBJ1-2, with D unresolved. Germline V lookup: CDR1 SNHLY, CDR2 FYNNEI. Trimming pared 4 bases from V and 4 bases from J, leaving 7 bases between. The CDR3 spans 12 residues.

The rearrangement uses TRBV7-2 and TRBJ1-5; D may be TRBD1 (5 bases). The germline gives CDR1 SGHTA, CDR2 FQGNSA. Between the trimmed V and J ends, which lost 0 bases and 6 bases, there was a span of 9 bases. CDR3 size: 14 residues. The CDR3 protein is CASSLAQAPQPQHF. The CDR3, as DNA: TGTGCCAGCAGCTTAGCACAGGCCCCTCAGCCCCAGCATTTT.

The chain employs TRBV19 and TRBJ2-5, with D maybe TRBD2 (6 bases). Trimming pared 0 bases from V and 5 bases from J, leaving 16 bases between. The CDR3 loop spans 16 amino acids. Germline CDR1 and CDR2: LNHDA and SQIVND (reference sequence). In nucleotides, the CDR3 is TGTGCCAGTAGTATAGATTACGCTAGCGTGTTGGAGACCCAGTACTTC. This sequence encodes CASSIDYASVLETQYF.

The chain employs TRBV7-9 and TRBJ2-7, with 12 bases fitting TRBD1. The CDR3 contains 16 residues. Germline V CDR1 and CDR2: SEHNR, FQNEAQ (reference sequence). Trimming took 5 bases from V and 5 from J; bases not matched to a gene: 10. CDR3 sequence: CASSPRPGQGADEQYF. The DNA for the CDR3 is TGTGCCAGCAGCCCCCGTCCGGGACAGGGGGCTGACGAGCAGTACTTC. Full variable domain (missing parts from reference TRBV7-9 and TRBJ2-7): DTGVSQNPRHKITKRGQNVTFRCDPISEHNRLYWYRQTLGQGPEFLTYFQNEAQLEKSRLLSDRFSAERPKGSFSTLEIQRTEQGDSAMYLCASSPRPGQGADEQYFGPGTRLTVT.

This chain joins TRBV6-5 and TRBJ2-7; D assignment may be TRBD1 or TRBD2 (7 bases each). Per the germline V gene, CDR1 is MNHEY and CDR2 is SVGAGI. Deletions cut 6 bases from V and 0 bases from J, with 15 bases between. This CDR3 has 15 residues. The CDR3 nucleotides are TGTGCCAGCAGCACCAGGGGGGGCGGCTCCTACGAGCAGTACTTC. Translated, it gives CASSTRGGGSYEQYF.

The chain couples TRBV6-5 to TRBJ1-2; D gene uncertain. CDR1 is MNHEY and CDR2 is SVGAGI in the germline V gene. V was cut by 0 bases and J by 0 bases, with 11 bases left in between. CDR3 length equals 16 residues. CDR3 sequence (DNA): TGTGCCAGCAGTTACTCCTCTCGGGGAGCTAACTATGGCTACACCTTC. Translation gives CASSYSSRGANYGYTF.

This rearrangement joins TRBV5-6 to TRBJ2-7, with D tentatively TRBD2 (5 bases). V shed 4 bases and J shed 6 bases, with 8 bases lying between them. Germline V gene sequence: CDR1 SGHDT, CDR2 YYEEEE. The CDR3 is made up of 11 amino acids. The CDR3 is CASSRGIEQYF. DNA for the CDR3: TGTGCCAGCAGCCGGGGAATCGAGCAGTACTTC. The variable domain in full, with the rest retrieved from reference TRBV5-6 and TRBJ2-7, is DAGVTQSPTHLIKTRGQQVTLRCSPKSGHDTVSWYQQALGQGPQFIFQYYEEEERQRGNFPDRFSGHQFPNYSSELNVNALLLGDSALYLCASSRGIEQYFGPGTRLTVT.

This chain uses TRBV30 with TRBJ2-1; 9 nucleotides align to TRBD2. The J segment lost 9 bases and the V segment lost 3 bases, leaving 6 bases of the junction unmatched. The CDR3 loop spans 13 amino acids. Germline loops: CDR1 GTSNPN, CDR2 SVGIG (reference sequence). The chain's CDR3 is CAWSASGTGEQFF. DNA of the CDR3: TGTGCCTGGAGCGCTAGCGGGACGGGTGAGCAGTTCTTC.

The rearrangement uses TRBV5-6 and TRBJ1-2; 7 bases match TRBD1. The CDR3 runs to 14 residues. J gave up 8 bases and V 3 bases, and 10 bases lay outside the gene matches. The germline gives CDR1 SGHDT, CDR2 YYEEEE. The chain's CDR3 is CASSSRDRAWGYTF. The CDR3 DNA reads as TGTGCCAGCAGCTCCAGGGACAGAGCATGGGGCTACACCTTC.

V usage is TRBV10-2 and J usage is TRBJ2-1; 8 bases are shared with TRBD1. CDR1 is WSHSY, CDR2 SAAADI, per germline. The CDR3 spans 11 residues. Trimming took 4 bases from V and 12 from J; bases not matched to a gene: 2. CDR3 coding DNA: TGCGCCAGCAGTGGAGGGACAGGGCAGTTCTTC. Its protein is CASSGGTGQFF.

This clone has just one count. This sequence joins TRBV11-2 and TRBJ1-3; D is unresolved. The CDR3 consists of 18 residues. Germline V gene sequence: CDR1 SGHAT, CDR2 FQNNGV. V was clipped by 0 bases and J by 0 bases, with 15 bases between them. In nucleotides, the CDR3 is TGTGCCAGCAGCTTAGATTTGAGACCTCAAAGCTCTGGAAACACCATATATTTT. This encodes CASSLDLRPQSSGNTIYF.

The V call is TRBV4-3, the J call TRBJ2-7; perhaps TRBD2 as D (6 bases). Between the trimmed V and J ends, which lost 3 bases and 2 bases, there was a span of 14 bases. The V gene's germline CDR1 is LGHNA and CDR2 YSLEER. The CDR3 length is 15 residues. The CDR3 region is CASSQGLAAPYEQYF. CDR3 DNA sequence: TGCGCCAGCAGCCAGGGGTTAGCGGCTCCCTACGAGCAGTACTTC.

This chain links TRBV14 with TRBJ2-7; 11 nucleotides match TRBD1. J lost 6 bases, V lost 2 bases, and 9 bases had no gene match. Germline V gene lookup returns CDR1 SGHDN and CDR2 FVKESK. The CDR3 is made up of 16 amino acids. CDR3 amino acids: CASSQRTGGSTGEQYF. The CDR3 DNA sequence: TGTGCCAGCAGCCAAAGGACAGGGGGCAGTACCGGCGAGCAGTACTTC. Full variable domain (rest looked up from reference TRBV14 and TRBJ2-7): EAGVTQFPSHSVIEKGQTVTLRCDPISGHDNLYWYRRVMGKEIKFLLHFVKESKQDESGMPNNRFLAERTGGTYSTLKVQPAELEDSGVYFCASSQRTGGSTGEQYFGPGTRLTVT.

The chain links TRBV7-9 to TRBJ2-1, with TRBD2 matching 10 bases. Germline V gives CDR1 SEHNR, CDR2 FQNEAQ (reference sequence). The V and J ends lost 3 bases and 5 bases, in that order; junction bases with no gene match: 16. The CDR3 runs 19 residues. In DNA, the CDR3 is TGTGCCAGCAGCTTTCCGGGGCCTCTAGCGGGAGTAATGAACAATGAGCAGTTCTTC. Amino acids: CASSFPGPLAGVMNNEQFF.

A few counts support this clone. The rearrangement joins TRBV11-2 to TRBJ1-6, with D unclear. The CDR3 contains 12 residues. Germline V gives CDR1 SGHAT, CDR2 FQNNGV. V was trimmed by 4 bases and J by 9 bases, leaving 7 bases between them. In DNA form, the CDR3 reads TGTGCCAGCAGCTCCTACAGTTCACCCCTCCACTTT. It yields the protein CASSSYSSPLHF.

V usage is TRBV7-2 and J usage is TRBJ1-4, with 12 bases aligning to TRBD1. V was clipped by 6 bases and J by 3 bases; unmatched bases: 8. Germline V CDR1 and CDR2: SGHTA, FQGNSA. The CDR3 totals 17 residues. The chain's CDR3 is CASSSRDRGLSNEKLFF. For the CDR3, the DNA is TGTGCCAGCAGTTCTAGGGACAGGGGGCTCTCTAATGAAAAACTGTTTTTT.

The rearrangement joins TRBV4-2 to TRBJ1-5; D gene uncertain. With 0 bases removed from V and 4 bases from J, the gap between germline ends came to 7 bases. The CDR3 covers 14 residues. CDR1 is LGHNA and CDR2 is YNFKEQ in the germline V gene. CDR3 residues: CASSQDLANQPQHF. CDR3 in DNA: TGTGCCAGCAGCCAAGATCTTGCAAATCAGCCCCAGCATTTT.

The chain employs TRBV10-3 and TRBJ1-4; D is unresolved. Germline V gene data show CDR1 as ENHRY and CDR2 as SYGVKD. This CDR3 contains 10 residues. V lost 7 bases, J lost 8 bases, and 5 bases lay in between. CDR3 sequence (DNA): TGTGCCATCAAGCGGGAAAAACTGTTTTTT. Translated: CAIKREKLFF.

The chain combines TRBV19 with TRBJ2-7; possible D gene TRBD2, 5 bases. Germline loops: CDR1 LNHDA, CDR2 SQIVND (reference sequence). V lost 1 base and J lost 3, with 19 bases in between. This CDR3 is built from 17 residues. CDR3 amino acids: CASSIGGSGKTFYEQYF. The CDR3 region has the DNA TGTGCCAGTAGTATAGGAGGGAGCGGCAAAACCTTCTACGAGCAGTACTTC. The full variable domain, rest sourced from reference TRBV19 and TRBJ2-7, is DGGITQSPKYLFRKEGQNVTLSCEQNLNHDAMYWYRQDPGQGLRLIYYSQIVNDFQKGDIAEGYSVSREKKESFPLTVTSAQKNPTAFYLCASSIGGSGKTFYEQYFGPGTRLTVT.

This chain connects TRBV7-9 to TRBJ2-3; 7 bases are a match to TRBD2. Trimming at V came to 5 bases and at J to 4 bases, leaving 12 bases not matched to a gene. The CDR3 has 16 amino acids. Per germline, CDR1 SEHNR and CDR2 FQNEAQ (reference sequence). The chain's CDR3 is CASSRRGGGSADTQYF. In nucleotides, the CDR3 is TGTGCCAGCAGCCGGCGGGGTGGCGGGAGCGCAGATACGCAGTATTTT. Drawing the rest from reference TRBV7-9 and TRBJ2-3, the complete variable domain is DTGVSQNPRHKITKRGQNVTFRCDPISEHNRLYWYRQTLGQGPEFLTYFQNEAQLEKSRLLSDRFSAERPKGSFSTLEIQRTEQGDSAMYLCASSRRGGGSADTQYFGPGTRLTVL.

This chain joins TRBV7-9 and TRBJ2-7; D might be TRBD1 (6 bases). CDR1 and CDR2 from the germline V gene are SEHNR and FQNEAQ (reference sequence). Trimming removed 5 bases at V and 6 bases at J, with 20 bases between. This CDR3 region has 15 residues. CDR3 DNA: TGTGCCAGCAGCCCCTCAGGGGCTCCGGTGGGCGAGCAGTACTTC. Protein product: CASSPSGAPVGEQYF.

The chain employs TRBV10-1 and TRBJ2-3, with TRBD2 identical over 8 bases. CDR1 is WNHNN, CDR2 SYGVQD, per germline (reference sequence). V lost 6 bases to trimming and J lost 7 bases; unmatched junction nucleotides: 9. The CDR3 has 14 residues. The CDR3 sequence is CASSYGGGQNTQYF. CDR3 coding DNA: TGCGCCAGCAGCTACGGGGGGGGACAAAATACGCAGTATTTT.

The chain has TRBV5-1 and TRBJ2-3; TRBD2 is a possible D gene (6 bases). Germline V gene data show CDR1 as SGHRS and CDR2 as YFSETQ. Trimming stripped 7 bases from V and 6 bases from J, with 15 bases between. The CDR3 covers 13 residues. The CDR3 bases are TGCGCCAGCGGGCGGGCGGGGTCGGATACGCAGTATTTT. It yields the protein CASGRAGSDTQYF.

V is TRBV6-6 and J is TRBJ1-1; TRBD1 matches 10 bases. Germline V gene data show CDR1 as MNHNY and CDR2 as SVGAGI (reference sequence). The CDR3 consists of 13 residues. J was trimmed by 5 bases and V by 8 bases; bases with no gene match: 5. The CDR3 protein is CASGQGVGTEAFF. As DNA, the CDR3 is TGTGCCAGCGGACAGGGGGTGGGGACTGAAGCTTTCTTT.

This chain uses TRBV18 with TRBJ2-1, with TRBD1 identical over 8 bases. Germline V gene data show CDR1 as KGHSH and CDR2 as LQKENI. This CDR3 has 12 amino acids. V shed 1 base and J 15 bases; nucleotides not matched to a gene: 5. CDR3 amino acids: CASSPLTGELFF. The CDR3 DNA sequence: TGTGCCAGCTCACCACTGACAGGGGAACTGTTCTTC.

This CDR3 is CASTNPGQLRWGEQYF. The CDR3 region has the DNA TGTGCCAGCACCAACCCCGGACAGTTGCGATGGGGCGAGCAGTACTTC. The chain is built from TRBV28 and TRBJ2-7, with a tentative D call TRBD1 (6 bases). CDR1 and CDR2 from the germline V gene are MDHEN and SYDVKM. This CDR3 is 16 amino acids long. V lost 7 bases and J lost 6, with 25 bases in between. Filled out from reference TRBV28 and TRBJ2-7, the complete variable domain reads DVKVTQSSRYLVKRTGEKVFLECVQDMDHENMFWYRQDPGLGLRLIYFSYDVKMKEKGDIPEGYSVSREKKERFSLILESASTNQTSMYLCASTNPGQLRWGEQYFGPGTRLTVT.

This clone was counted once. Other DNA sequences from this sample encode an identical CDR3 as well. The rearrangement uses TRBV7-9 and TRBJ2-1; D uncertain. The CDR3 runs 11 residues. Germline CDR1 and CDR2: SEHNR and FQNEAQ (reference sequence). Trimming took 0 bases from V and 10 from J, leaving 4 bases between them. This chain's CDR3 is CASSLAGEQFF. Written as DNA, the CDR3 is TGTGCCAGCAGCTTAGCCGGGGAGCAGTTCTTC.